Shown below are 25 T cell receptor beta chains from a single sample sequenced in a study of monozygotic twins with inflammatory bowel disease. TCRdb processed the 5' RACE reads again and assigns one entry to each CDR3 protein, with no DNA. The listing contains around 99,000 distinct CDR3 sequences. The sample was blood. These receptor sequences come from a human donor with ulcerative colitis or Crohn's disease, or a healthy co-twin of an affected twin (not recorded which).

This CDR3 reads CASSARDPTDTQYF. The gene calls are TRBV2 and TRBJ2-3; as DNA is missing, the TRBD1 call by TCRdb cannot be tested. This CDR3 has 14 amino acids. The V gene's germline CDR1 is SNHLY and CDR2 FYNNEI.

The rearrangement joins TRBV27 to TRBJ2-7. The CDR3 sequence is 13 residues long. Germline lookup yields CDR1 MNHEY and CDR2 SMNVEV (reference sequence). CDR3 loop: CASSFSRFGEQYF.

CDR3 amino acids: CSPHPSGSRDEQFF. V usage is TRBV20-1 and J usage is TRBJ2-1; TCRdb selects TRBD2, and the lack of DNA leaves this call unchecked. From germline, CDR1 is DFQATT and CDR2 SNEGSKA (reference sequence). CDR3 length: 14 amino acids.

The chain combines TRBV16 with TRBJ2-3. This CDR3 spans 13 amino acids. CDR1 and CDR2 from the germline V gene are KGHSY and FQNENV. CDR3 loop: CASSQLRADTQYF.

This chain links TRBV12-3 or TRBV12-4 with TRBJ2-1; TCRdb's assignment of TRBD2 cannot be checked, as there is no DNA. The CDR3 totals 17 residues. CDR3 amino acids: CASLGGAGLDFYNEQFF.

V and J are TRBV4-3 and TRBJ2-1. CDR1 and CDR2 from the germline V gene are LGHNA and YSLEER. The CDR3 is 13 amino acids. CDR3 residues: CASSQGRNNEQFF.

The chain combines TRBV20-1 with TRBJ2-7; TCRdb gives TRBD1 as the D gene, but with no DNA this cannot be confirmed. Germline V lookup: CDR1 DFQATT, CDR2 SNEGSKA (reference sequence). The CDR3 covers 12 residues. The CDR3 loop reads CSAVGLTYEQYF.

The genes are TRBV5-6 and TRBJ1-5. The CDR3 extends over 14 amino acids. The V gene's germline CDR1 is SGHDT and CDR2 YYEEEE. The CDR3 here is CASSLDSSNQPQHF.

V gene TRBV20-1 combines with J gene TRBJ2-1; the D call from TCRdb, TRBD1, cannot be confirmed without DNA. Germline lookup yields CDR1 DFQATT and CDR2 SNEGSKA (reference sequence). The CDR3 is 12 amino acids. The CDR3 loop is CSGDSSYNEQFF.

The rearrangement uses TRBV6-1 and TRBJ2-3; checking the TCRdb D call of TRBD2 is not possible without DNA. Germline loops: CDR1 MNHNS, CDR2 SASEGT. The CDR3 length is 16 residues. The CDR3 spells CASSIGTSGSTDTQYF.

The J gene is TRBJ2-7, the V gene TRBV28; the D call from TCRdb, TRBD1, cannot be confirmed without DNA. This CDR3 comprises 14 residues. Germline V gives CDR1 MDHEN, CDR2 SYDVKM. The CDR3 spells CASSFPDRAREQYF.

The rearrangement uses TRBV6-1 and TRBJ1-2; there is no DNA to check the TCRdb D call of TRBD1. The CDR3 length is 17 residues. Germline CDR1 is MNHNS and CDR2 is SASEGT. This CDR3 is CASSSYPIGGASYGYTF.

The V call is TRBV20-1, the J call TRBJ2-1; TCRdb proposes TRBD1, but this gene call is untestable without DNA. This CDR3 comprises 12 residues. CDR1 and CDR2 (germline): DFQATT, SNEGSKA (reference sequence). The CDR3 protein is CSAYTGVGEQFF.

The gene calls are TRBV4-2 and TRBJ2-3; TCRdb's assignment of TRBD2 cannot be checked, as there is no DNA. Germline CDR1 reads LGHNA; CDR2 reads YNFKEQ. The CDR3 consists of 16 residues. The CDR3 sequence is CASSQEGLADTDTQYF.

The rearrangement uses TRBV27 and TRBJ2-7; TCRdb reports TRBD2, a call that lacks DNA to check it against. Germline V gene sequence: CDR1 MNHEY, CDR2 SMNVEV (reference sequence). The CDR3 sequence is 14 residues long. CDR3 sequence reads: CASGEAGDIYEQYF.

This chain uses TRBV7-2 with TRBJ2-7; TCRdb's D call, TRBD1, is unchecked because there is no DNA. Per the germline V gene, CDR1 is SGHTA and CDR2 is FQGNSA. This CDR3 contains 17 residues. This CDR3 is CASSLKTAGTGVYEQYF. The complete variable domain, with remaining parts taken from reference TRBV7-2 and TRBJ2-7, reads GAGVSQSPSNKVTEKGKDVELRCDPISGHTALYWYRQSLGQGLEFLIYFQGNSAPDKSGLPSDRFSAERTGGSVSTLTIQRTQQEDSAVYLCASSLKTAGTGVYEQYFGPGTRLTVT.

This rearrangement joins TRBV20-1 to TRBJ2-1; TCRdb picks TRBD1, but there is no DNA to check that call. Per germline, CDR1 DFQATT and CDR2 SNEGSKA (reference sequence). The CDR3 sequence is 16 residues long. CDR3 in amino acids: CSALSWTGGTYNEQFF.

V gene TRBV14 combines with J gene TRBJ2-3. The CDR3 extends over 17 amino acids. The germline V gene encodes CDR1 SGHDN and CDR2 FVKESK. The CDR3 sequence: CASSQDFDPRGTDTQYF.

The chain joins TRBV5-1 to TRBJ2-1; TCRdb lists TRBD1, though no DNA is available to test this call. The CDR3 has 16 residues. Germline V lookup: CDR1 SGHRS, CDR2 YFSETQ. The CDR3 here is CASSLVLQGGGNEQFF.

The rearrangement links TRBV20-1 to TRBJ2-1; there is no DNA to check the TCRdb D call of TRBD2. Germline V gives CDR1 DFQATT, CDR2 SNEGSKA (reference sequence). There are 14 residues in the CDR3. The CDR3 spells CSADGLAFNNEQFF.

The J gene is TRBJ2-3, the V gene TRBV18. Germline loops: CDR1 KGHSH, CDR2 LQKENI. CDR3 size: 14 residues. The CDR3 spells CASSPAIRTDTQYF.

CDR3 protein: CSARVNGGERGYGYTF. The chain links TRBV20-1 to TRBJ1-2; no DNA is available, so the TRBD1 call from TCRdb remains unchecked. The CDR3 has 16 amino acids. Germline CDR1 is DFQATT and CDR2 is SNEGSKA (reference sequence).

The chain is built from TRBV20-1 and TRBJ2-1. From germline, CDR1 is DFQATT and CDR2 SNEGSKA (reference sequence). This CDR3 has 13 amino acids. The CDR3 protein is CSARGGAYNEQFF.

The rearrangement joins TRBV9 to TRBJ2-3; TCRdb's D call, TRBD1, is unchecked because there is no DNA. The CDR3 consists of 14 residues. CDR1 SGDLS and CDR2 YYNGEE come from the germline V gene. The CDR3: CASRPTGATDTQYF.

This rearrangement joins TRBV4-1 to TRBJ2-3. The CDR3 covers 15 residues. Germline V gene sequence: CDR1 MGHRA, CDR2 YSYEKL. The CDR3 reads CASSQEVVGTDTQYF.